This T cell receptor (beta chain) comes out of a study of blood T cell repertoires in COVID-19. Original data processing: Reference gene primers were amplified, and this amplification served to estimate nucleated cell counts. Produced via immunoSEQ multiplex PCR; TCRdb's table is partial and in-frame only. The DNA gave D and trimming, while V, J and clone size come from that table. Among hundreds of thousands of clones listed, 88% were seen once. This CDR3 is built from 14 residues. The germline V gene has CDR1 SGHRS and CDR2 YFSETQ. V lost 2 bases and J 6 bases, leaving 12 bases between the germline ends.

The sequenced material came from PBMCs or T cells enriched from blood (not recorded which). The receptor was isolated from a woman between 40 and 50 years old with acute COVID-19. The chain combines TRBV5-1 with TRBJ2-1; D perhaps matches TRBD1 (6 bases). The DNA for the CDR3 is TGCGCCAGCAGCTTAGCAGGGGATTCCAATGAGCAGTTCTTC. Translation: CASSLAGDSNEQFF.